This T cell receptor beta chain is drawn from a study of cytomegalovirus exposure and HLA in healthy donors. The PCR was carried out with 60 Vbeta primers and 13 Jbeta primers. The data were produced by immunoSEQ multiplex PCR, yet TCRdb's version contains in-frame clones alone and is incomplete. Here the sample spans around 58,000 clones, more than 65% being singletons. Germline loops: CDR1 MNHEY, CDR2 SVGAGI. The trim removed 2 bases at V and 5 bases at J, leaving 11 bases unmatched. The CDR3 is 16 residues long. This TCR was sampled from a man aged 35 to 55 in good health and CMV-seropositive. The V gene is TRBV6-5, the J gene TRBJ2-7, with 8 bases that match TRBD2. The sequenced material came from PBMCs. DNA of the CDR3: TGTGCCAGCAGTTACAAAGGGCGGGGCGGGGGGAACGAGCAGTACTTC. This encodes CASSYKGRGGGNEQYF.